Reported below is one TCR beta chain. Its antigen is not known. These data come from a study of shared clonotypes between healthy human individuals. Overall study context: Per donor, CD8 memory used one plate, CD8 naive used two, CD4 memory used three and CD4 naive used three. Whole-study findings and limits: Clonotype sharing across a handful of donors was observed for 5% to 6.5% of naive CD4 clonotypes.

Method: immunoSEQ multiplex PCR; TCRdb's copy keeps in-frame clones and lacks some. Among a few hundred thousand clones listed, approximately 70% were seen once. CD4+ cells were split into CD45RA+ naive and CD45RA-negative memory subsets. CDR1 LNHNV and CDR2 YYDKDF come from the germline V gene (reference sequence). V lost 5 bases, J lost 11 bases, and 21 bases lay in between. The CDR3 consists of 15 residues. The chain links TRBV15 to TRBJ1-4; D unclear. The source material was memory CD4+ T cells sorted from blood. As to subset: CD45RA-negative fraction. The receptor's source is a young man in good health. The CDR3 spells CATSPTRDSAGKLFF. Here the CDR3 DNA reads TGTGCCACCAGCCCAACCCGTGACTCCGCGGGGAAACTGTTTTTT.